This note documents a single T cell receptor (beta chain) sequence. Its antigen is not yet known. No base quality values were provided; no much bigger clone lies one nucleotide off. These data belong to a study of cytomegalovirus exposure and HLA in healthy donors (dated by TCRdb to about 2017). For the wider study: In an earlier analysis of approximately 500 of the donors, about 270 Gb of sequence data and 90 million to 120 million unique TCR beta sequences from about 180 million T cells were reported. The study used immunosequencing to profile the T cell repertoires of about 670 subjects and linked those repertoires to cytomegalovirus serostatus. Genome-wide SNP genotypes for about 55% of the 666 donors were used in a later genetic analysis, which treated that subset as a discovery cohort. The number of typed donors differed by locus: about 620-640 for A, B, C, DRB1 and DQB1; approximately 520 for DQA1; over 600 for DPA1; and around 490 for DPB1. To predict cytomegalovirus infection status, the study brought together high-throughput TCR immunosequencing, statistical association of individual TCRs with disease status, and machine learning. To study patterns of TCR occurrence, a later analysis re-analyzed previously published TCR beta repertoires from around 670 donors and added high-resolution HLA genotyping. An early release covering about 600 HLA-typed donors comprised 300 to 350 gigabases of sequencing data and approximately 80 million unique TCR sequences. Class I and class II HLA loci were covered by the typing at four-digit resolution. Rather than using new phenotypic data, the later analysis identified candidate immune exposures from TCR beta sequences and from how often those sequences occurred across donors. To decide whether each TCR beta V gene segment behaved as functional or pseudogenic, an earlier analysis of several hundred of the donors relied on high-throughput TCR beta sequencing. Among 350 to 400 genotyped donors of the cohort, an average of about 240,000 unique TCR beta nucleotide sequences were sequenced per donor, around a sixth of them non-productive. Of the roughly 390 genotyped donors, 65% to 90% were placed in the genetic ancestry cluster associated with self-reported Caucasian donors. Four or five DR-DQ haplotypes were treated as single units for association and clustering because of strong linkage in the cohort. All discovery cohort repertoires had been generated on a single sequencing platform. Donor age, sex, ethnicity and CMV serostatus were compiled alongside the repertoire data. Besides the first cohort of roughly 640 subjects, a separate validation cohort made up of 95 to 150 different subjects was used. The study aimed to test whether signatures of past pathogen exposure could be identified by cataloging public T cell receptors.

The method behind the library was the immunoSEQ multiplex PCR assay. The multiplex PCR relied on a mix of 60 forward primers for TCR Vbeta segments and 13 reverse primers for TCR Jbeta segments. The CDR3 region of rearranged TCR beta genes was amplified from genomic DNA with a multiplex PCR assay. The Illumina HiSeq System was used to sequence the amplified TCR beta libraries as 87-base-pair reads. The paper's data handling went like this. In a later analysis, around 80 million unique TCR beta chains were counted across the roughly 610 repertoires, and around 11 million of these chains were shared by at least two donors. A nearest-neighbor algorithm error-corrected the raw reads and collapsed the reads into unique sequences, merging closely related sequences to remove PCR and sequencing errors. CDR3 sequences were aligned to IMGT reference sequences to assign V, D and J gene segments. For a sequence to be retained, at least a six-nucleotide match to both a V gene segment and a J gene segment was required. Rearrangements were called productive when the CDR3 lacked stop codons and stayed in frame with V and J; all others were non-productive. Following IMGT convention, CDR3 was defined as the stretch from the second conserved V-encoded cysteine up to the conserved J-encoded phenylalanine. In an earlier analysis of around 570 of the donors, sequences lacking an unambiguous match to a single V gene segment were excluded. In an earlier analysis of 587 of the donors, V segments were called functional above 56.7% productive rearrangements and were called segregating when the between-donor standard deviation exceeded 5%. A statistical classification framework was built for diagnosing cytomegalovirus status from the catalog of TCR beta chain sequences. A later analysis assigned V and J genes by comparing TCR nucleotide sequences with IMGT/GENE-DB human TR gene sequences. The TCRdist pipeline was used in a later analysis to assign CDR3 sequences and most-parsimonious VDJ recombination scenarios. In a later analysis, each TCR beta chain was defined by its CDR3 amino acid sequence together with its V-gene family, and reads lacking a unique V-gene family were excluded. To address suspected cross-contamination and a sequencing artifact, a later analysis removed 592 highly shared, low-generation-probability nucleotide sequences. A later analysis calculated a clonal expansion index for each public chain from normalized within-repertoire ranks of inferred template counts. In a later analysis, generation probabilities were computed with a VDJ recombination model fitted to out-of-frame rearrangements, and the resulting probabilities were checked against IGoR. In a later analysis, hypergeometric tests were used to score TCR-TCR, TCR-HLA and TCR-CMV co-occurrence, with a repertoire-size bias correction applied to TCR pairs. In a later analysis, false discovery rates were estimated by permuting HLA or CMV assignments 20 times. In a later analysis, co-occurring TCRs were grouped using DBSCAN, with TCRdist sequence similarity added in when clustering inside HLA-allele-positive subsets. Repertoires with fewer than 30,000 or more than 120,000 public chains, plus five repertoires with anomalous nucleotide sharing, were excluded from co-occurrence clustering. Sourced from immuneACCESS, this table was stored by TCRdb with only in-frame sequences that have V and J called. A share of the clones is absent; for the studies checked, an unresolved V gene accounts for under half, and the remainder has no known explanation. V, J and clone size derive from that table, while D and trimming were established from the DNA sequence. This sample gives approximately 100,000 clones in total; around 10% of them show up just once. The ten largest clones represent 4.5% to 6% of the sample.

The cohort was made up of 666 healthy bone marrow donors. At the time of sampling, all cohort members were nominally healthy, though unrecorded immune exposures were likely present. The donor tested CMV seropositive and was one of the 289 seropositive cohort members. Each donor provided a peripheral blood sample, and peripheral blood mononuclear cells were used for TCR beta sequencing. Genomic DNA was extracted from the blood cell samples with the Qiagen DNeasy Blood Extraction Kit. The CDR3 covers 17 residues, taking in both the cysteine and the phenylalanine. The CDR3 DNA has 51 bases and is translated from base 1. Sequences MGHRA (CDR1) and YSYEKL (CDR2) are obtained from the germline V gene. V is trimmed back by 0 bases and J by 2 bases, and the junction contains 8 bases that no gene match accounts for. Overall study outcomes, separate from this receptor: Linkage disequilibrium might explain the correlated functional status among segregating V segments, but an unknown experimental factor could not be excluded. In this cohort, only TCR beta chains were sequenced, and detectable features were limited by the absence of alpha or paired-chain data. The earlier analysis of some 540 of the donors excluded approximately 17 rarely observed V segments, including chromosome 9 orphons, because counts were too low. The presence/absence analyses assumed that sequencing depth was roughly uniform across donors, and that assumption may not be true. Most TCR sequences were observed very rarely across donors, whereas some public TCRs were present in many individuals. At a false discovery rate of 0.05, a later analysis linked roughly 17,000 TCR beta sequences to specific HLA alleles. In an earlier analysis of 587 of the donors, most TCR beta V segments appeared in productive rearrangements about 90% or about 30% of the time, broadly matching IMGT annotations. It was suggested by the authors that the approach could potentially be generalized to other disease states and immunological phenotypes. A later genetic analysis reported fewer N-insertions in productive TCRs among donors in an Asian-associated ancestry cluster than the roughly 700-donor mean. Because some donors lacked HLA typing at each locus, the association tests relied only on the typed subset. Most CMV-associated TCR beta chains appeared to be HLA-restricted in a later analysis, and the HLA associations seemed to be driven largely by CMV exposure. Cytomegalovirus status was reported to be diagnosed by the classifier with high specificity and sensitivity in both the original and validation cohorts. According to a later analysis, TCR association rates differed among HLA loci, with DRB1 alleles showing the most associated TCRs and HLA-C alleles showing the fewest. When HLA alleles, especially DR and DQ, strongly co-occurred, attributing TCR associations to individual alleles was difficult. A cluster of highly shared sequence variants was judged likely to be a technical artifact of the sequencing pipeline. In a later analysis, several top co-occurrence clusters were reported to appear linked to parvovirus B19, influenza, CMV and Epstein-Barr virus. A few of the identified cytomegalovirus-associated TCR beta chains were confirmed in vitro to be specific for cytomegalovirus antigens. V-gene and J-gene trimming of TCR beta chains was associated with a missense DCLRE1C variant in a later genetic analysis, and the association was replicated in an independent cohort. In a later analysis, HLA-associated TCR beta chains showed more clonal expansion and lower generation probabilities than non-associated chains that were equally common. A further reported finding was that TCR beta sequences accurately predicted the HLA-A and HLA-B alleles for most subjects in the first cohort. A total of some 180 TCR beta chains were listed by the study as associated with cytomegalovirus. Some IMGT-functional V segments, including TRBV6-2 and TRBV6-3, could not be told apart with the 87-base-pair reads, so those segments were excluded. CMV serostatus was the only immune exposure information available for the cohort.

The sequence came from a man aged 50-60 years in good health and CMV-seropositive. The rearrangement combines TRBV4-1 with TRBJ2-7; the central 9 bases match TRBD2. Specimen: PBMCs. The sequenced DNA: TGCGCCAGCAGCCAAGATCCCCCCAGCGGGAGGCCCTACGAGCAGTACTTC. Translation gives CASSQDPPSGRPYEQYF.